This T cell receptor (beta chain) was found in a study of technical replicates of blood from a handful of donors. Germline V gene data show CDR1 as SGHNT and CDR2 as YENEEA. The CDR3 is made up of 16 amino acids. V was cut by 0 bases and J by 3 bases, with 11 bases left in between. Data came from immunoSEQ multiplex PCR; TCRdb stores just in-frame clones and leaves some out. The table lists under 70,000 clones, 85% to 90% of them singletons, with over 5.5% in the top ten. The TCR originated in a human donor in good health. Some clones in this sample may be carry-over from other donors' samples. This chain joins TRBV11-3 and TRBJ2-2; D is unclear. Specimen: PBMCs. CDR3: CASSLEYPVYTGELFF. The DNA of the CDR3 is TGTGCCAGCAGCTTAGAATATCCAGTCTACACCGGGGAGCTGTTTTTT. The variable domain in full, with the rest retrieved from reference TRBV11-3 and TRBJ2-2, is EAGVVQSPRYKIIEKKQPVAFWCNPISGHNTLYWYLQNLGQGPELLIRYENEEAVDDSQLPKDRFSAERLKGVDSTLKIQPAELGDSAVYLCASSLEYPVYTGELFFGEGSRLTVL.